Each of the 25 T cell receptor beta chains below was sequenced from the same sample in a study of shared clonotypes between healthy human individuals. Sequencing was performed with immunoSEQ multiplex PCR; in TCRdb, only in-frame clones are kept and a portion is missing. There are millions of clones in the sample; around 95% occur only once, and 0.13% lies in the top ten. Material: naive CD4+ T cells sorted from blood. Indicated subset: CD45RA+ positively selected. These receptors all come from a man between 18 and 35 years old in good health.

This chain links TRBV2 with TRBJ1-2; 8 nucleotides align to TRBD1. This CDR3 comprises 14 residues. The germline CDR1 and CDR2 sequences are SNHLY and FYNNEI. V shed 4 bases and J 6 bases; nucleotides not matched to a gene: 7. DNA of the CDR3: TGTGCCAGCAGTGTAATAGGACAGGGTGATGGCTACACCTTC. It yields the protein CASSVIGQGDGYTF.

The chain uses TRBV6-1 and TRBJ2-2; D uncertain. The germline V gene has CDR1 MNHNS and CDR2 SASEGT. The CDR3 contains 15 residues. Between the trimmed V and J ends, which lost 6 bases and 6 bases, there was a span of 17 bases. CDR3 DNA: TGTGCCAGCAGGGGTGGCGACAAACTGTCCGGGGAGCTGTTTTTT. Residues: CASRGGDKLSGELFF.

The gene calls are TRBV7-8 and TRBJ2-5, with a tentative D call TRBD1 (5 bases). Trimming took off 1 base at V and 0 bases at J, with 9 bases between the two ends. The CDR3 covers 15 residues. CDR1 is SGHVS, CDR2 FQNEAQ, per germline. The CDR3 is CASSLGGRDQETQYF. In DNA form, the CDR3 reads TGTGCCAGCAGCTTAGGGGGCAGGGACCAAGAGACCCAGTACTTC.

Remarks on this clone: Other DNA sequences from this sample encode an identical CDR3 as well. The chain uses TRBV6-5 and TRBJ1-1; maybe TRBD1 (6 bases). V gave up 2 bases and J gave up 4 bases, with 14 bases separating them. This CDR3 has 15 amino acids. Per the germline V gene, CDR1 is MNHEY and CDR2 is SVGAGI. The CDR3 region has the DNA TGTGCCAGCAGTTACGAGGGGGGAAGAGGCACTGAAGCTTTCTTT. Translating it yields CASSYEGGRGTEAFF.

The chain is built from TRBV30 and TRBJ2-2; tentative D call: TRBD1 (6 bases). CDR3 length: 14 residues. Germline assignment: CDR1 GTSNPN and CDR2 SVGIG (reference sequence). Between the trimmed V and J ends, which lost 3 bases and 6 bases, there was a span of 14 bases. The CDR3 spells CAWRSGGKAGELFF. CDR3 coding DNA: TGTGCCTGGAGGAGTGGGGGCAAGGCCGGGGAGCTGTTTTTT.

This clone is a singleton in its sample. Other DNA sequences in this specimen translate into the identical CDR3. V is TRBV18 and J is TRBJ2-5; D is ambiguous. V lost 2 bases and J lost 3, with 7 bases in between. From germline, CDR1 is KGHSH and CDR2 LQKENI. This CDR3 contains 13 residues. In DNA form, the CDR3 reads TGTGCCAGCTCACCAATCAGAGAAGAGACCCAGTACTTC. It specifies CASSPIREETQYF.

The chain recombines TRBV18 with TRBJ2-7; D is undetermined. This CDR3 contains 15 residues. V lost 2 bases, J lost 2 bases, and 13 bases lay in between. Germline V gene lookup returns CDR1 KGHSH and CDR2 LQKENI. The CDR3 sequence: CASSPVPGDTYEQYF. The CDR3 nucleotides read TGTGCCAGCTCACCAGTACCAGGTGATACCTACGAGCAGTACTTC.

The chain links TRBV5-1 to TRBJ2-7; a weak D match, TRBD2 (5 bases). Trimming removed 0 bases from V and 2 bases from J, with 12 bases in between. Germline V CDR1 and CDR2: SGHRS, YFSETQ. This CDR3 comprises 15 residues. The CDR3 spells CASSLEGGGPYEQYF. CDR3 DNA: TGCGCCAGCAGCTTGGAAGGCGGAGGCCCCTACGAGCAGTACTTC.

The gene calls are TRBV5-4 and TRBJ2-1; D is perhaps TRBD2 (5 bases). V lost 4 bases and J 10 bases, leaving 18 bases between the germline ends. From germline, CDR1 is SGHNT and CDR2 YYREEE (reference sequence). The CDR3 runs 14 residues. CDR3 in amino acids: CASSPGPQTGEQFF. The CDR3 DNA follows: TGTGCCAGCAGCCCAGGCCCGCAAACGGGGGAGCAGTTCTTC.

This chain links TRBV7-9 with TRBJ2-1; TRBD2 matches at 16 bases. Germline trimming cut 4 bases from V and 7 bases from J; bases unmatched to any gene: 10. The CDR3 contains 18 residues. Germline V gene lookup returns CDR1 SEHNR and CDR2 FQNEAQ (reference sequence). The CDR3 DNA sequence: TGTGCCAGCAGCTCTCCGGGACTAGCGGGAGGGCCGCAAAATGAGCAGTTCTTC. Translated, it gives CASSSPGLAGGPQNEQFF.

In DNA, the CDR3 is TGTGCCAGCAGCCGGACTAGCGGGGGGTTGTACGAGCAGTACTTC. Its protein is CASSRTSGGLYEQYF. The chain links TRBV5-4 to TRBJ2-7; 14 bases match TRBD2. Trimming took 4 bases from V and 4 from J; bases not matched to a gene: 4. Germline-derived CDR1 and CDR2 are SGHNT and YYREEE (reference sequence). The CDR3 is 15 amino acids.

The rearrangement links TRBV19 to TRBJ2-2; 9 bases fit TRBD1. The CDR3 length is 15 residues. Germline CDR1 reads LNHDA; CDR2 reads SQIVND (reference sequence). Trimming removed 4 bases from V and 3 bases from J; junction bases left unmatched: 3. CDR3 residues: CASSRDRVDTGELFF. For the CDR3, the DNA is TGTGCCAGTAGTAGGGACAGGGTCGACACCGGGGAGCTGTTTTTT.

The chain is built from TRBV6-1 and TRBJ1-2; TRBD1 matches 7 bases. J gave up 8 bases and V 10 bases, and 13 bases lay outside the gene matches. The V gene's germline CDR1 is MNHNS and CDR2 SASEGT. The CDR3 runs 13 residues. CDR3 amino acids: CATLTGSKGGYTF. CDR3 coding DNA: TGTGCCACCCTGACAGGGTCCAAGGGAGGCTACACCTTC.

V usage is TRBV12-5 and J usage is TRBJ1-5; perhaps TRBD1 as D (5 bases). Deletions cut 7 bases from V and 0 bases from J, with 19 bases between. This CDR3 has 17 residues. Germline values: CDR1 LGHNT, CDR2 FRNRAP. The CDR3: CASAARPWTYSNQPQHF. The CDR3 nucleotides are TGTGCTAGTGCCGCAAGGCCTTGGACATATAGCAATCAGCCCCAGCATTTT.

The chain carries TRBV6-5 and TRBJ2-7; the D is unclear. There are 15 residues in the CDR3. V lost 5 bases and J 0 bases, leaving 14 bases between the germline ends. The V gene's germline CDR1 is MNHEY and CDR2 SVGAGI. The CDR3 is CASSLNSDHSYEQYF. In nucleotides, the CDR3 is TGTGCCAGCAGTCTGAACTCCGATCACTCCTACGAGCAGTACTTC.

V and J are TRBV11-2 and TRBJ1-5, with unresolved D. CDR3 size: 14 residues. CDR1 is SGHAT and CDR2 is FQNNGV in the germline V gene. Trimming took off 3 bases at V and 3 bases at J, with 9 bases between the two ends. CDR3 loop: CASSLEHNNQPQHF. In DNA, the CDR3 is TGTGCCAGCAGCTTGGAACACAACAATCAGCCCCAGCATTTT.

The V call is TRBV18, the J call TRBJ2-7, with 7 bases identical to TRBD1. V lost 3 bases, J lost 7 bases, and 6 bases stayed unmatched. The germline gives CDR1 KGHSH, CDR2 LQKENI. This CDR3 contains 13 residues. In nucleotides, the CDR3 is TGTGCCAGCTCACCCGACAGGGCACGAGAGCAGTACTTC. It codes for CASSPDRAREQYF.

The rearrangement uses TRBV5-1 and TRBJ1-1; no definite D call. Germline CDR1 reads SGHRS; CDR2 reads YFSETQ. Trimming cost V 2 bases and J 5 bases, with 13 bases left between them. The CDR3 totals 14 residues. This chain's CDR3 is CASSFSGLDTEAFF. The CDR3 DNA sequence: TGCGCCAGCAGCTTTAGTGGGCTGGATACTGAAGCTTTCTTT. Complete variable domain (other parts from reference TRBV5-1 and TRBJ1-1): KAGVTQTPRYLIKTRGQQVTLSCSPISGHRSVSWYQQTPGQGLQFLFEYFSETQRNKGNFPGRFSGRQFSNSRSEMNVSTLELGDSALYLCASSFSGLDTEAFFGQGTRLTVV.

The chain uses TRBV4-2 and TRBJ2-1; 8 bases match TRBD2. CDR1 and CDR2 (germline): LGHNA, YNFKEQ. This CDR3 has 16 residues. J was trimmed by 9 bases and V by 0 bases; bases with no gene match: 10. The DNA of the CDR3 is TGTGCCAGCAGCCAAGATTCCCCGCGGGAGGCGGGTGAGCAGTTCTTC. Translated: CASSQDSPREAGEQFF.

The chain combines TRBV7-3 with TRBJ2-2; D perhaps matches TRBD1 (5 bases). V was shortened by 5 bases and J by 5 bases, with 9 bases between the two germline ends. Germline V gene data show CDR1 as SGHTA and CDR2 as FQGTGA. This CDR3 has 13 amino acids. The CDR3 sequence is CASSRGNTGELFF. DNA for the CDR3: TGTGCCAGCAGCAGGGGTAATACCGGGGAGCTGTTTTTT.

CDR3 residues: CAISESGAERFYGYTF. In DNA, the CDR3 is TGTGCCATCAGTGAGTCTGGGGCGGAGCGCTTCTATGGCTACACCTTC. J is TRBJ1-2 and V is TRBV10-3; D is perhaps TRBD1 (5 bases). V was cut by 0 bases and J by 4 bases, with 15 bases left in between. Germline V CDR1 and CDR2: ENHRY, SYGVKD. The CDR3 extends over 16 amino acids.

The chain has TRBV30 and TRBJ1-2; D call uncertain. V lost 3 bases and J 2 bases, leaving 10 bases between the germline ends. This CDR3 spans 13 amino acids. CDR1 and CDR2 (germline): GTSNPN, SVGIG (reference sequence). CDR3 in amino acids: CAWREGSNYGYTF. For the CDR3, the DNA is TGTGCCTGGAGGGAGGGATCCAACTATGGCTACACCTTC.

The CDR3 loop is CASSPGGLGYTF. In DNA form, the CDR3 reads TGTGCCAGTAGTCCAGGGGGGCTTGGCTACACCTTC. This rearrangement joins TRBV19 to TRBJ1-2; 7 bases fit TRBD1. J was trimmed by 7 bases and V by 5 bases; bases with no gene match: 4. The CDR3 runs to 12 residues. Germline V gives CDR1 LNHDA, CDR2 SQIVND (reference sequence). The full variable domain, in which reference TRBV19 and TRBJ1-2 provide the parts outside the CDR3, is DGGITQSPKYLFRKEGQNVTLSCEQNLNHDAMYWYRQDPGQGLRLIYYSQIVNDFQKGDIAEGYSVSREKKESFPLTVTSAQKNPTAFYLCASSPGGLGYTFGSGTRLTVV.

The rearrangement uses TRBV2 and TRBJ1-5; the match to TRBD1 covers 9 bases. The germline V gene encodes CDR1 SNHLY and CDR2 FYNNEI. The CDR3 covers 14 residues. The V gene end was trimmed by 7 bases and the J gene end by 7 bases; junction bases not matched to a gene: 8. CDR3 sequence reads: CASNGVQGAQPQHF. CDR3 DNA sequence: TGTGCCAGCAATGGGGTACAGGGGGCCCAGCCCCAGCATTTT.

The V gene is TRBV5-4, the J gene TRBJ2-1, with D maybe TRBD2 (7 bases). Germline-derived CDR1 and CDR2 are SGHNT and YYREEE (reference sequence). The CDR3 covers 14 residues. The V and J ends lost 6 bases and 10 bases respectively, with 20 bases between them. The CDR3 DNA reads TGTGCCAGCACCGACCGGATGGGGGGGGGCGAGCAGTTCTTC. Protein: CASTDRMGGGEQFF.